This T cell receptor (beta chain) was observed in a study of cytomegalovirus exposure and HLA in healthy donors. Study-level background: Out of 180 million or so T cells, an earlier analysis found 117 million unique TCR beta sequences in total. Early released data had approximately 86 million unique TCRs, all coming from HLA-typed donors. Study-level findings and limits: Researchers counted around 180 TCR beta chains as cytomegalovirus-associated. As a later analysis revealed, most CMV-associated TCR beta chains appeared HLA-restricted.

In germline, CDR1 is SGHRS, CDR2 YFSETQ. J gave up 6 bases and V 0 bases, and 10 bases lay outside the gene matches. This CDR3 comprises 17 residues. The study ran its PCR with 60 Vbeta and 13 Jbeta primers. Sequencing was performed with immunoSEQ multiplex PCR; in TCRdb, only in-frame clones are kept and a portion is missing. The sample contains 60,000 to 70,000 clones, approximately 60% of which appear only once. This clone was counted a few times. What it recognizes is unknown. Source material: PBMCs. This chain connects TRBV5-1 to TRBJ1-2, with 11 nucleotides matching TRBD1. This TCR was sampled from a woman aged 45 to 65 in good health and CMV-seronegative. The CDR3 DNA reads as TGCGCCAGCAGCTTGGTCCCGAGGACAGGGGGCTTGGATGGCTACACCTTC. This gives the protein CASSLVPRTGGLDGYTF.